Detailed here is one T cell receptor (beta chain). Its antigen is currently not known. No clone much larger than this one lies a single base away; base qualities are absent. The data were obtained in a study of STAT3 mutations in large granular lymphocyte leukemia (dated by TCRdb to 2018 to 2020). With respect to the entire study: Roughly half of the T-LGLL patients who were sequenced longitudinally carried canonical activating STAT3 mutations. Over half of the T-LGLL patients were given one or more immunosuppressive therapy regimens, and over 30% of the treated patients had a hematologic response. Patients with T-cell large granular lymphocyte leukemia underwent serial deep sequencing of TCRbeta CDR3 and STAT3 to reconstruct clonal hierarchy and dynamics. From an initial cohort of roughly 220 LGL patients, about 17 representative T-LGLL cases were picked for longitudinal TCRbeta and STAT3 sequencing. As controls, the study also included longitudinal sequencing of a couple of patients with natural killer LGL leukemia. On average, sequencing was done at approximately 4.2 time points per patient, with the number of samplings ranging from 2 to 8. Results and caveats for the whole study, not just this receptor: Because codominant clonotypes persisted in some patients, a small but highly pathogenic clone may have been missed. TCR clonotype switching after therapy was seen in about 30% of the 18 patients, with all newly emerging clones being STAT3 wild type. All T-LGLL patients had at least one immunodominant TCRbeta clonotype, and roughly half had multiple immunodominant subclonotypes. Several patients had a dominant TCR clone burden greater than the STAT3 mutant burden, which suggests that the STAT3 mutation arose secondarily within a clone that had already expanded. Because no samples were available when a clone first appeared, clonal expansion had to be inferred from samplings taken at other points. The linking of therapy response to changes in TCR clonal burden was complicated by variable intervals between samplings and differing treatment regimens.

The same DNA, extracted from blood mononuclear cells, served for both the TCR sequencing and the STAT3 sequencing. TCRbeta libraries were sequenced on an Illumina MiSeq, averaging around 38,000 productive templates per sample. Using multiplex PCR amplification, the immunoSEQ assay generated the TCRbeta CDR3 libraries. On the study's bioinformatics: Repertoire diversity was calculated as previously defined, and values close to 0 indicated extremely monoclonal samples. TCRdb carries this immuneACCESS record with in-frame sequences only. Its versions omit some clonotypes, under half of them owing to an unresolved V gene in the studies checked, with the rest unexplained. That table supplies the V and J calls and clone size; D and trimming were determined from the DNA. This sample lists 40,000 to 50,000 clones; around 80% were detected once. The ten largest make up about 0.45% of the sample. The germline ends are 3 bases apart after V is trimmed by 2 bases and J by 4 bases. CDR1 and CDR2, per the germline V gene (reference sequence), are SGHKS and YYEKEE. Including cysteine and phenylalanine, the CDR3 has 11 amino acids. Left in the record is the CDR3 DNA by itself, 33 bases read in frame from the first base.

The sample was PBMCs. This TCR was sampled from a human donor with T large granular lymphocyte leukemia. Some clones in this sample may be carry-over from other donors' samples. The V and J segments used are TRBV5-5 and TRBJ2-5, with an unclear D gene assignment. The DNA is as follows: TGTGCCAGCAGCTTTTTAGAGACCCAGTACTTC. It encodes CASSFLETQYF. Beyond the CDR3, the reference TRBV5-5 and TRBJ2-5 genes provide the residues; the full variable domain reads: DAGVTQSPTHLIKTRGQQVTLRCSPISGHKSVSWYQQVLGQGPQFIFQYYEKEERGRGNFPDRFSARQFPNYSSELNVNALLLGDSALYLCASSFLETQYFGPGTRLLVL.